This paragraph reports one TCR beta chain. The data belong to a study of shared clonotypes between healthy human individuals. Study as a whole: Plates per donor: three CD4 naive, three CD4 memory, two CD8 naive, one CD8 memory.

Naive CD8 cells, CD45RO-negative and positively selected for CCR7, excluded terminally differentiated effector memory CD45RA+ cells. Recent acute infections and vaccinations were absent in the healthy HIV-negative adult donors. CDR1 and CDR2 from the germline V gene are MNHEY and SVGAGI. The germline V and J ends were trimmed by 7 bases and 0 bases, with 12 bases remaining between them. This CDR3 is built from 15 residues. In the original workflow: Filtering differed, since immunoSEQ gave only junction sequences and no quality scores. The data were produced by immunoSEQ multiplex PCR, yet TCRdb's version contains in-frame clones alone and is incomplete. V and J calls and clone size follow that table, whereas D and trimming were derived from the DNA. This table has about 2.1 million clones, 80% to 95% appearing once.

The material sequenced was naive CD8+ T cells from PBMCs. This chain uses TRBV6-5 with TRBJ2-2; tentative D call: TRBD1 (5 bases). This TCR came from a young man in good health. Some clones in this sample may be carry-over from other donors' samples. Here the CDR3 DNA reads TGTGCCAGCATGGTGGGGCTTCCGAACACCGGGGAGCTGTTTTTT. Translating gives CASMVGLPNTGELFF.